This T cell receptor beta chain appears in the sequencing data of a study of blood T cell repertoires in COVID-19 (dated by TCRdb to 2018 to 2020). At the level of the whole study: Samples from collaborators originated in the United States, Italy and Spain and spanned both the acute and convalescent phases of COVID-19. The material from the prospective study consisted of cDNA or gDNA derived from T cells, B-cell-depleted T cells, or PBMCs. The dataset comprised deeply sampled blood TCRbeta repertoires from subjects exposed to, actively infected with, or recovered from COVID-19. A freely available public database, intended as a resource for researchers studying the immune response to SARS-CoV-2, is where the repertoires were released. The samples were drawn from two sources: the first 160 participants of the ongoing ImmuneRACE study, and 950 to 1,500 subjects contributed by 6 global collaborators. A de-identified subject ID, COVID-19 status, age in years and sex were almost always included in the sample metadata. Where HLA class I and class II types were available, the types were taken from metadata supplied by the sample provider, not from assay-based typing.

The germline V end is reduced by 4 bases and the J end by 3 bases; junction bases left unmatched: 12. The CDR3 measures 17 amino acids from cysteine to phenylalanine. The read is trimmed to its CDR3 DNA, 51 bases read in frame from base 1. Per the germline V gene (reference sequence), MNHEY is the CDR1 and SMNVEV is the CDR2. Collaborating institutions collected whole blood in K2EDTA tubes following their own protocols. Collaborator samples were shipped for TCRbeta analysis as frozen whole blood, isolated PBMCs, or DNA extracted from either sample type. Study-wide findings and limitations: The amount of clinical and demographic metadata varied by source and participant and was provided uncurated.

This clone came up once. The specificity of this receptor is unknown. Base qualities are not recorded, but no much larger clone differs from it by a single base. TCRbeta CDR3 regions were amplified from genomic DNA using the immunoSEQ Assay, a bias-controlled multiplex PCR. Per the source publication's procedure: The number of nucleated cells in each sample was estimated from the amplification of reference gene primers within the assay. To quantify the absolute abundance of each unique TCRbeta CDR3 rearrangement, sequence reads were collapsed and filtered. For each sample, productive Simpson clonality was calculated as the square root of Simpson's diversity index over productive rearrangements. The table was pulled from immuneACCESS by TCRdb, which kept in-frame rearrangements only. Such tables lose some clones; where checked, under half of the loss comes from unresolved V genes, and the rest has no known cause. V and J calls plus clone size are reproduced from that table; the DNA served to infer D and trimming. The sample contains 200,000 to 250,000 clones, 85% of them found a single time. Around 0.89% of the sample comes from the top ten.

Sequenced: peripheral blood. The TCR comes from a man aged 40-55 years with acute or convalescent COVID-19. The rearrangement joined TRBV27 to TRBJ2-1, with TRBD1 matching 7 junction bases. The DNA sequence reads TGTGCCAGCAGTTCCCAGGACAGGCGGCTTAGCTACAATGAGCAGTTCTTC. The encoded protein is CASSSQDRRLSYNEQFF.